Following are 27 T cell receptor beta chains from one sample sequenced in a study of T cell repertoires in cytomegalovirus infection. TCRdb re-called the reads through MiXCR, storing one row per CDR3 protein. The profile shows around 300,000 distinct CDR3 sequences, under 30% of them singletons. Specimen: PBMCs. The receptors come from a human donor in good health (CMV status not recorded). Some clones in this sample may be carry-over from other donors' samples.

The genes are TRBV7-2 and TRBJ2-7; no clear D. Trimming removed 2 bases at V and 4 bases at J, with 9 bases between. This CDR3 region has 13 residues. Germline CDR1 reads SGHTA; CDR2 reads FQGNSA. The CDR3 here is CASSLRPEYEQYF. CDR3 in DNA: TGTGCCAGCAGCTTAAGGCCAGAGTACGAGCAGTACTTC.

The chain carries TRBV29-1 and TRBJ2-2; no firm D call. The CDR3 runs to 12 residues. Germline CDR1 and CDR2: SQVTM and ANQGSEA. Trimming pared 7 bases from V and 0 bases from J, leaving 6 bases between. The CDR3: CSGNANTGELFF. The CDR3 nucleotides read TGCAGCGGGAACGCGAACACCGGGGAGCTGTTTTTT.

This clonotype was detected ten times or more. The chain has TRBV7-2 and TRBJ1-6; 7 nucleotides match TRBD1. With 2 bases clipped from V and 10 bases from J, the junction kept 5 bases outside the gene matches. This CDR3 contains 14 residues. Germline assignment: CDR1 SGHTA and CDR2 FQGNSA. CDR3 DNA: TGTGCCAGCAGCTTACCCACGACAGGGTCACCCCTCCACTTT. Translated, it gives CASSLPTTGSPLHF.

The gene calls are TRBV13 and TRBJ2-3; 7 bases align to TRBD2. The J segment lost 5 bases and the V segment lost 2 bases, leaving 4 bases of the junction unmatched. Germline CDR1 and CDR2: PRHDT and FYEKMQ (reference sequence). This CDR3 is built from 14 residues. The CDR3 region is CASSLREGGDTQYF. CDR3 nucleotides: TGTGCCAGCAGCTTAAGGGAGGGAGGAGATACGCAGTATTTT.

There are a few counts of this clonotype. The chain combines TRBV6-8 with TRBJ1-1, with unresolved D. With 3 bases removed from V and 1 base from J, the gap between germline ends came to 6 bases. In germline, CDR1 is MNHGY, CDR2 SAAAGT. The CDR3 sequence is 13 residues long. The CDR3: CASSYMENTEAFF. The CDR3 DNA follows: TGTGCCAGCAGTTATATGGAGAACACTGAAGCTTTCTTT.

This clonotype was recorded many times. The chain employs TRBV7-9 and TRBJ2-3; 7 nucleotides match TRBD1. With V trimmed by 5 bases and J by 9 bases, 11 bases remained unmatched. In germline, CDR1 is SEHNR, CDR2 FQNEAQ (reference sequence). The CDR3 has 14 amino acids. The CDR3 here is CASSAPQGERTQYF. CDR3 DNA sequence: TGTGCCAGCAGCGCCCCCCAGGGGGAGAGGACGCAGTATTTT.

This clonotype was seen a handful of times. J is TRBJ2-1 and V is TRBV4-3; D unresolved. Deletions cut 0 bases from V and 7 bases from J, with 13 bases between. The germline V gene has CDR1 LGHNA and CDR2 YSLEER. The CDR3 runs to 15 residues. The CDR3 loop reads CASSQESIPANEQFF. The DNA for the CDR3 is TGCGCCAGCAGCCAAGAAAGTATCCCAGCAAATGAGCAGTTCTTC.

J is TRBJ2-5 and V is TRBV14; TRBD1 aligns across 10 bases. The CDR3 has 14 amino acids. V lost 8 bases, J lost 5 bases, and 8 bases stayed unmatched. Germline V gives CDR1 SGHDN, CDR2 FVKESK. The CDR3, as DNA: TGTGCCAGCGCCGGGACAGGGGTTTTGGAGACCCAGTACTTC. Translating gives CASAGTGVLETQYF.

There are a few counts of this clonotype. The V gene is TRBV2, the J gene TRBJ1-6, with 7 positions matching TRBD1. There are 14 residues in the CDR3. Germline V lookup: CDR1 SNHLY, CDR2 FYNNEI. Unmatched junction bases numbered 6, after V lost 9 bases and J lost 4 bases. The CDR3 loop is CASGGQTYNSPLHF. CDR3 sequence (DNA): TGTGCCAGTGGGGGACAGACGTATAATTCACCCCTCCACTTT.

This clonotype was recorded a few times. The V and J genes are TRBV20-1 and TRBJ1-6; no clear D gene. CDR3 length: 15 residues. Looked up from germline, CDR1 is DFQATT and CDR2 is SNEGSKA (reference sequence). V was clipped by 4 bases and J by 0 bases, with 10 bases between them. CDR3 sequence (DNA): TGCAGTGCTACCCCTGGAAGCTCCTATAATTCACCCCTCCACTTT. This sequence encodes CSATPGSSYNSPLHF.

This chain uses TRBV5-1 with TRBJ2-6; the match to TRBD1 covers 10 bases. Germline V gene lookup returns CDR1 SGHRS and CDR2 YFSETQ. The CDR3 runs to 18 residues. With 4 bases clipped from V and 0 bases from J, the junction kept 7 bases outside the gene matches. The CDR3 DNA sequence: TGCGCCAGCAGCGGAGGACAGGGGGGAGGCTCTGGGGCCAACGTCCTGACTTTC. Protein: CASSGGQGGGSGANVLTF.

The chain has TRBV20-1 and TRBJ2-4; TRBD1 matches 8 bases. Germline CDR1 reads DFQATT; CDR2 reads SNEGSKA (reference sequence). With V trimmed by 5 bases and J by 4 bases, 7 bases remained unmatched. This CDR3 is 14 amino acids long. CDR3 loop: CSAPRDRGKNIQYF. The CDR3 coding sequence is TGCAGTGCTCCCCGAGACAGGGGAAAAAACATTCAGTACTTC.

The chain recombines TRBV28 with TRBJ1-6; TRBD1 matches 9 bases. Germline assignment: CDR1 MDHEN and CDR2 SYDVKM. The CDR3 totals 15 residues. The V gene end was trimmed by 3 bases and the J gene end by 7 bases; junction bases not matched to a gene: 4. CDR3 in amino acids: CASSFRTGANSPLHF. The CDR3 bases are TGTGCCAGCAGTTTCAGGACAGGGGCGAATTCACCCCTCCACTTT.

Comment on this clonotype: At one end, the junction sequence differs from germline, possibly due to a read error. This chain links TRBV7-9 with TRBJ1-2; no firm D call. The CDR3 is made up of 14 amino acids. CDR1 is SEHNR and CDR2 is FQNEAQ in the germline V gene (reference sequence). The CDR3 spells CANSLAAQNYGYTF. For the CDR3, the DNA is TGTGCCAACAGCTTAGCGGCTCAGAACTATGGCTACACCTTC.

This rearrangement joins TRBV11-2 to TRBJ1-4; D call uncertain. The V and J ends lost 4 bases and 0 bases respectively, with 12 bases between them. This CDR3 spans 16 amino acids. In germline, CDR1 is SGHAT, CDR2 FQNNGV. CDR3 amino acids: CASSSPSGATNEKLFF. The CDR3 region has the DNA TGTGCCAGCAGCTCACCTTCGGGAGCAACTAATGAAAAACTGTTTTTT.

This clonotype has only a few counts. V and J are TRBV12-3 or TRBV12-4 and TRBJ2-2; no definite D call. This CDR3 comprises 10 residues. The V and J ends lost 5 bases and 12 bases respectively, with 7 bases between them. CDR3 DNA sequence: TGTGCCAGCAGTCGAGGAAAGCTGTTTTTT. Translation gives CASSRGKLFF.

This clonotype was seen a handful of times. The CDR3 DNA follows: TGTGCCAGCAGTACAGGGGGCACTGAAGCTTTCTTT. It yields the protein CASSTGGTEAFF. The V and J genes are TRBV28 and TRBJ1-1; 8 bases are a match to TRBD1. Germline trimming cut 5 bases from V and 4 bases from J; bases unmatched to any gene: 0. Germline assignment: CDR1 MDHEN and CDR2 SYDVKM. The CDR3 has 12 residues.

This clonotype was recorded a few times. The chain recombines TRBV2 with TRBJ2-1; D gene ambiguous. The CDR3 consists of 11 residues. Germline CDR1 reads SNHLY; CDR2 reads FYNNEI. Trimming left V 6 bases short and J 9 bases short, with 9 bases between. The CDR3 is CASSGSAEQFF. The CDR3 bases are TGTGCCAGCAGCGGGTCGGCTGAGCAGTTCTTC.

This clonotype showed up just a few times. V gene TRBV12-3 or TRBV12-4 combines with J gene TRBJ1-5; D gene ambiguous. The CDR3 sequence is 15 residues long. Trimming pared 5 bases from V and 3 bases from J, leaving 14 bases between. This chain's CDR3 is CASSHRRANNQPQHF. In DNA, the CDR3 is TGTGCCAGCAGTCACCGGCGGGCGAACAATCAGCCCCAGCATTTT.

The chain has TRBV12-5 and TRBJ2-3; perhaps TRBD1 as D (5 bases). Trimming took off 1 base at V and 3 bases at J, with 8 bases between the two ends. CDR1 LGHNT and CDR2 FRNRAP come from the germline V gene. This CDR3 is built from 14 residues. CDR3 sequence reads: CASGLGTRTDTQYF. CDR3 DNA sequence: TGTGCTAGTGGTTTGGGGACACGAACAGATACGCAGTATTTT.

Here the CDR3 DNA reads TGTGCCAGCAGCTCCCGGGGACTAGTGGGCAAAAACATTCAGTACTTC. Amino acid sequence: CASSSRGLVGKNIQYF. This chain joins TRBV7-2 and TRBJ2-4; 8 bases map to TRBD2. V was clipped by 4 bases and J by 3 bases; unmatched bases: 8. Germline V gene data show CDR1 as SGHTA and CDR2 as FQGNSA. The CDR3 is 16 residues long.

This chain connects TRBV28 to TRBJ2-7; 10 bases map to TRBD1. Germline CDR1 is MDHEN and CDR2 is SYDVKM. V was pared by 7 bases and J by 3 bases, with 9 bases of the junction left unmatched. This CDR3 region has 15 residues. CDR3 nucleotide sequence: TGTGCCAGCACCCCTCCGGGACAGGGGATCTACGAGCAGTACTTC. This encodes CASTPPGQGIYEQYF.

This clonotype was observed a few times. CDR3 in amino acids: CASRGQEDYGYTF. The CDR3 coding sequence is TGTGCCAGCAGGGGACAGGAGGACTATGGCTACACCTTC. The chain combines TRBV13 with TRBJ1-2; TRBD1 aligns across 8 bases. The junction had 3 bases not matched to a gene; V was cut back by 6 bases and J by 3 bases. CDR3 length equals 13 residues. Germline CDR1 is PRHDT and CDR2 is FYEKMQ (reference sequence).

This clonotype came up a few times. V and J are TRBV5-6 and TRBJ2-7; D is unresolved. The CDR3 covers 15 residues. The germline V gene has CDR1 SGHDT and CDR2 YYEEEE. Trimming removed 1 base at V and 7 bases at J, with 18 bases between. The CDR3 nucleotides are TGTGCCAGCAGCTTGTTGGCCGTGGAATTAAGGGAGCAGTACTTC. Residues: CASSLLAVELREQYF.

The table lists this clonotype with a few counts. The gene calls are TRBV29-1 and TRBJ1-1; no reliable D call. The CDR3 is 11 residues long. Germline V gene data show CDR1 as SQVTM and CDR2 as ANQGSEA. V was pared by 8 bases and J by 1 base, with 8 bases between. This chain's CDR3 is CSIGRNTEAFF. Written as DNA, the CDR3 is TGCAGCATAGGTAGGAACACTGAAGCTTTCTTT.

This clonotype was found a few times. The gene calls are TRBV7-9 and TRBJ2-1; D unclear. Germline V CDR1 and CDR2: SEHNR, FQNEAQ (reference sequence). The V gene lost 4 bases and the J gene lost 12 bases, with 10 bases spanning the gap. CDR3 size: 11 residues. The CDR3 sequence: CASSSEKGQFF. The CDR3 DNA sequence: TGTGCCAGCAGCTCCGAAAAGGGGCAGTTCTTC. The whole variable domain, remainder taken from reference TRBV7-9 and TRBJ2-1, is DTGVSQNPRHKITKRGQNVTFRCDPISEHNRLYWYRQTLGQGPEFLTYFQNEAQLEKSRLLSDRFSAERPKGSFSTLEIQRTEQGDSAMYLCASSSEKGQFFGPGTRLTVL.

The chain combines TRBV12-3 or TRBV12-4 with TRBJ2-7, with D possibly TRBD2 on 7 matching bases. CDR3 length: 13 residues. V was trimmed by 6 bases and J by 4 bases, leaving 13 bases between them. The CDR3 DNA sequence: TGTGCCAGCAGCCCGAAGGGGGGGTACGAGCAGTACGTC. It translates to CASSPKGGYEQYV.